These T cell receptor beta chains were read from a single sample in a study of CD8+CD57+ T cells in acquired aplastic anemia. In TCRdb, the reads were re-called with MiXCR into one record per CDR3 protein. The repertoire consists of some 170,000 distinct CDR3 sequences, with around 48% occurring once and the leading ten covering 0.85% to 1.3%. Sequenced: sorted CD4+, CD8+, or CD8+CD57+ T cells (not recorded which) from PBMCs. These receptors were collected from a human donor with aplastic anemia. The CDR3 runs from the conserved cysteine through the conserved F or W. The D gene is left open where the match is weak. Some rows mark clone size as missing; the rest say once, few, many or name a class of expanded clone.

d_call,v_call,clone_size,j_call,cdr3_nt,cdr3_aa
TRBD2,TRBV24-1,.,TRBJ2-1,TGTGCCACCAGTGCCCCCAGCGGGGGGTCCTACAATGAGCAGTTCTTC,CATSAPSGGSYNEQFF
.,TRBV24-1,few,TRBJ2-5,TGTGCCACCAGTGATCCTACAGGGCCCCTCCAAGAGACCCAGTACTTC,CATSDPTGPLQETQYF
.,TRBV9,many,TRBJ1-2,TGTGCCAGCAGCGTCATGGCCGCTCCTAACTATGGCTACACCTTC,CASSVMAAPNYGYTF
.,TRBV2,.,TRBJ2-7,TGTGCCAGCAGTGACAGGATTCCCTACGAGCAGTACTTC,CASSDRIPYEQYF
.,TRBV20-1,few,TRBJ1-2,TGCAGTGCCAAAGGGCCCGCCTCTTTATATGGCTACACCTTC,CSAKGPASLYGYTF
TRBD2,TRBV20-1,once,TRBJ2-3,TGCAGTGCTGCGGGGGGGCCTAATACGCAGTATTTT,CSAAGGPNTQYF
.,TRBV15,.,TRBJ2-1,TGTGCCACCGCAGGAACTTACTCCTACGATGAGCAGCTCTTC,CATAGTYSYDEQLF
.,TRBV13,.,TRBJ2-7,TGTGCCAGCAGCTCGCACCTTACTCCCGAGCAGTACTTC,CASSSHLTPEQYF
.,TRBV3-1,.,TRBJ2-5,TGTGCCAGCTTTGTGAGGGTGCCCCGTCGGGAGACCCAGTACTTC,CASFVRVPRRETQYF
TRBD1,TRBV15,many,TRBJ1-4,TGTGCCACCAGCAGATTAGGGACAGGCGATGAAAAACTGTTTTTT,CATSRLGTGDEKLFF
TRBD1,TRBV19,.,TRBJ2-1,TGTGCCAGTAGTATGATCGGGACAGACTACAATGAGCAGTTCTTC,CASSMIGTDYNEQFF
.,TRBV15,medium-sized,TRBJ1-6,TGTGCCACCAGCAGGGGGAGAAATTCACCCCTCCACTTT,CATSRGRNSPLHF
TRBD1,TRBV12-3/TRBV12-4,many,TRBJ1-1,TGTGCCAGCAGCCATAGGGGGCAGGGGAACACTGAAGCTTTCTTT,CASSHRGQGNTEAFF
.,TRBV2,many,TRBJ2-3,TGTGCCAGCAGCCCGACTGCAGATACGCAGTATTTT,CASSPTADTQYF
.,TRBV10-1,.,TRBJ1-4,TGTGCCCGCAGCTTAGAGGCGTTTAATGAAAAACTGTTTTTT,CARSLEAFNEKLFF
TRBD2,TRBV19,many,TRBJ2-5,TGTGCCAGTAGTCCCGGGGGGGCCGGGGAGACCCAGTACTTC,CASSPGGAGETQYF
.,TRBV4-2,.,TRBJ1-2,TGTGCCAGCAGCCCTCGGGTGGCTGCGGTGAGCGTCGCGGCTGGAATCTATGGCTACACCTTC,CASSPRVAAVSVAAGIYGYTF
TRBD1,TRBV11-1,many,TRBJ1-5,TGTGCCAGCAGCTCTCAGAGGATTGGACAGGCCAATCAGCCCCAGCATTTT,CASSSQRIGQANQPQHF
.,TRBV6-1,.,TRBJ2-5,TGTGCCAGCAGTGACAGGGAGGAGACCCAGTACTTC,CASSDREETQYF
.,TRBV11-2,.,TRBJ2-3,TGTGCCAGCAGCTGTGGGTCGGGCCGTCGCACAGATACGCAGTATTTT,CASSCGSGRRTDTQYF
TRBD1,TRBV25-1,.,TRBJ2-7,TGTGCCAGCAGTGAATTGGGGACAGGCTACGAGCAGTACTTC,CASSELGTGYEQYF
.,TRBV7-8,many,TRBJ1-2,TGTGCCAGCAGCTTAGAGAGACGGGGAACGCTCGGTGGCTACACCTTC,CASSLERRGTLGGYTF
TRBD1,TRBV5-6,.,TRBJ2-7,TGTGCCAGCAGTGAAGTGGTCTGGACAGGGGCCTACGAGCAGTACTTC,CASSEVVWTGAYEQYF
.,TRBV20-1,many,TRBJ2-5,TGCAGTGCTGCAGCGGAGACCCAGTACTTC,CSAAAETQYF
.,TRBV2,.,TRBJ2-3,TGTGCCAGCAGTACAGGAGAGACAGATACGCAGTATTTT,CASSTGETDTQYF
TRBD1,TRBV7-7,many,TRBJ2-2,TGTGCTAGCAGCTCCGGGACAGGCACCGGGGAGCTGTTTTTT,CASSSGTGTGELFF
TRBD1,TRBV9,.,TRBJ2-5,TGTGCCAGCAAGGGACAGGGAGAGACCCAGTACTTC,CASKGQGETQYF
.,TRBV2,.,TRBJ1-2,TGTGCCAGCAGTGAAGGTCTGCAGGGTGGCTACACCTTC,CASSEGLQGGYTF
.,TRBV13,few,TRBJ2-7,TGTGCCAGCAGCTTTGCAGGGGGGCCCTACGAGCAGTACTTC,CASSFAGGPYEQYF
.,TRBV7-3,.,TRBJ2-5,TGTGTCAGCAGCTTAGGGCCTAGCGCCTCGGAGACCCAGTACTTC,CVSSLGPSASETQYF
.,TRBV9,.,TRBJ2-1,TGTGCCAGCAGCGTAGTCGACAACTACAATGAGCAGTTCTTC,CASSVVDNYNEQFF
.,TRBV4-2,.,TRBJ1-2,TGTGCCAGCAGCCTGTCCCCAGGGTACCAGGGGTATAACTATGGCTACACCTTC,CASSLSPGYQGYNYGYTF
TRBD1,TRBV5-6,.,TRBJ2-2,TGTGCCAGCAGCTTGGACAGGGGAAATCACACCGGGGAGCTGCTTTTT,CASSLDRGNHTGELLF
.,TRBV10-1,.,TRBJ2-7,TGCGCCAGCAGTAACGGGAACGAGCAGTACTTC,CASSNGNEQYF
.,TRBV19,many,TRBJ1-1,TGTGCCAGTAGCACCGTGCCGCGGGGAGGGAACACTGAAGCTTTCTTT,CASSTVPRGGNTEAFF
.,TRBV5-4,many,TRBJ2-7,TGTGCCAGCAGCTTGGGACTAGTGGACTACGAGCAGTACTTC,CASSLGLVDYEQYF
TRBD1,TRBV6-1,many,TRBJ2-7,TGTGCCAGCAGTCGCGACAGGGAAAGGCAGTACTTC,CASSRDRERQYF
TRBD2,TRBV10-1,.,TRBJ2-5,TGCGCCAGCAGTGAGGGGCTAGCGGGGGAGAAAGAGACCCAGAACTTC,CASSEGLAGEKETQNF
TRBD1,TRBV25-1,.,TRBJ1-3,TGTGCCAGCAGTACCACAGGGGGTGGAAACACCATATATTTT,CASSTTGGGNTIYF
TRBD1,TRBV3-1,few,TRBJ1-2,TGTGCCAGCAGCCTCCCCGGGACAGGGGAGGGCTACACCTTC,CASSLPGTGEGYTF
.,TRBV19,once,TRBJ1-4,TGTGCCAGTGGGGGGGCAGGGGCATTTAATGAAAAACTGTTTTTT,CASGGAGAFNEKLFF
.,TRBV24-1,.,TRBJ1-4,TGTGCCACCCTGTCGGGCAGGGGTAGTGAAAAACTGTTTTTT,CATLSGRGSEKLFF
.,TRBV12-3/TRBV12-4,many,TRBJ2-7,TGTGCCAGCAGTTCCCCCCCGGAAACATACGAGCAGTACTTC,CASSSPPETYEQYF
TRBD1,TRBV7-8,.,TRBJ1-5,TGTGCCAGCAGCCCTCGACAGGGAAGCCAGCCCCAGCATTTT,CASSPRQGSQPQHF
TRBD1,TRBV20-1,many,TRBJ1-5,TGCAGTGCTAGTTTGGGGACAGATAGCAATCAGCCCCAGCATTTT,CSASLGTDSNQPQHF
.,TRBV15,.,TRBJ2-7,TGTGCCACCAGCACAGGTGCGGGGACCTACGAGCAGTACTTC,CATSTGAGTYEQYF
TRBD2,TRBV6-5,.,TRBJ2-3,TGTGCCAGCAGTTTCTCGCGGGGGGCAAGCACAGATACGCAGTATTTT,CASSFSRGASTDTQYF
.,TRBV2,many,TRBJ2-2,TGTGCCAGCAGCGCCGAACGCGCCGGGGAGCTGTTTTTT,CASSAERAGELFF
.,TRBV6-4,.,TRBJ1-1,TGTGCCAGCAGCCTGGACATATGGGCTGAAGCTTTCTTT,CASSLDIWAEAFF
TRBD1,TRBV20-1,many,TRBJ2-3,TGCAGTGCTCCAGACAGGGGCAGAAACACAGATACGCAGTATTTT,CSAPDRGRNTDTQYF
TRBD1,TRBV19,.,TRBJ2-7,TGTGCCAGTAGTACTGGGACAGGGGGCGAGCAGTACTTC,CASSTGTGGEQYF